Here is one T cell receptor (beta chain) with its context. This clone showed up just a few times. Which antigen it targets is not known. The sample holds no much larger clone one base away, and base qualities are not on file. Inclusive of the bounding cysteine and phenylalanine, the CDR3 is 15 residues long. The retained sequence is limited to the CDR3, 45 bases, with the frame set at the first base. V is pruned by 1 base and J by 6 bases, leaving 5 bases of the junction without a gene match. From the germline V gene, CDR1 is SQVTM and CDR2 is ANQGSEA. This sample was included in a study of T cells after posttransplantation cyclophosphamide (dated by TCRdb to the mid-2010s). Regarding the research as a whole: Using TRB sequencing, the study followed how the T cell repertoire reconstituted after myeloablative bone marrow transplantation in which posttransplantation cyclophosphamide served as GVHD prophylaxis. Antigen receptor sequencing was done on samples from 35 to 45 PTCy-treated patients and from some 15 related bone marrow donors of those patients. Blood from every one of the 30 to 35 PTCy patients who had 1-year posttransplant specimens underwent TRB sequencing. Up to roughly 3 additional blood samples from 2 to 5.2 years after transplant were also TRB-sequenced in 3 patients, as was pretransplant blood from a handful of patients. Because TRA and TRB clonality were tightly correlated in roughly 10 samples, subsequent TCR analyses were focused on TRB only. Public TRB sequences were queried against a database of over 3,000 sequences associated with responses to pathogens, tumor antigens, self-antigens and alloantigens.

Overall results and qualifications from the work: Across approximately 41 patients, TRB clonality was highly associated with recipient CMV seropositivity and CMV reactivation, and PTCy diversity was similar to diversity in CNI/methotrexate controls. The TRB repertoires of T cells infiltrating skin or GI tract showed only limited overlap with the TRB repertoires of T cells in blood. At 1-2 months, donor-recipient similarity was low but rose over the first year, and the later blood repertoires were often dominated by donor CD8+ memory clones.

A control cohort of 10 to 11 patients who had been given myeloablative marrow transplants with methotrexate plus a calcineurin inhibitor was sampled 1 year after transplant. Peripheral blood and bone marrow mononuclear cells were isolated by Ficoll-Hypaque density centrifugation and were cryopreserved. Genomic DNA was the input for TRB sequencing, which was run either with the immunoSEQ assay at survey resolution or with the hsTCRB kit. Turning to the authors' computational methods: The immunoSEQ software handled initial read processing, and the LymphoSeq R package was used for repertoire analyses. Clonality was computed as 1 minus normalized Shannon entropy; Gini coefficient was also calculated for each TRB dataset. To infer phenotypes in unsorted samples, TRB sequences from sorted subsets of the recipient or donor were mapped onto the unsorted samples of the same recipient. In its TCRdb copy, this immuneACCESS table keeps in-frame sequences only and misses some clones. Where compared with another copy, unresolved V genes explain less than half of these, and the others have no known cause. V and J calls and clone size are those listed in that table; D and trimming were worked out from the DNA. The sample data list roughly 21,000 clones, and 80% to 90% of these were observed just once. In total, the top ten clones hold around 1.9% of the sample.

This sample comprised PBMCs, obtained 359 days after allogeneic stem cell transplant with calcineurin inhibitor and methotrexate. This TCR was sampled from a female patient in her 30s who received an allogeneic stem cell transplant from an unrelated donor, was CMV-positive, and had acute and chronic GVHD. After a transplant, not all T cells may be the patient's own; some may come from the graft donor. The chain was built from TRBV29-1 and TRBJ2-2, and TRBD1 aligns with 10 junction nucleotides. The CDR3 sequence is CSVEGDRGFPGELFF. The DNA sequence is TGCAGCGTTGAAGGGGACAGGGGTTTCCCCGGGGAGCTGTTTTTT.